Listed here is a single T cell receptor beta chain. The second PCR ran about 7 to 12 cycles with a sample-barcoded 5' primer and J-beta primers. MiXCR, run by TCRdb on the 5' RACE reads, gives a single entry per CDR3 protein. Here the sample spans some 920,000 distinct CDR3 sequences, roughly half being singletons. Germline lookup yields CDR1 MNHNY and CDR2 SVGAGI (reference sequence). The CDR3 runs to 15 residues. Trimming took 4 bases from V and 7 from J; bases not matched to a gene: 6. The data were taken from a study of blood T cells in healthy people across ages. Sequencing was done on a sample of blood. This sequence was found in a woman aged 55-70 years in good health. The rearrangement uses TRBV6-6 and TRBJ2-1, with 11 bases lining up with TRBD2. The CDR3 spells CASSFLAGGRNEQFF. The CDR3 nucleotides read TGTGCCAGCAGTTTTCTAGCGGGAGGACGGAATGAGCAGTTCTTC.